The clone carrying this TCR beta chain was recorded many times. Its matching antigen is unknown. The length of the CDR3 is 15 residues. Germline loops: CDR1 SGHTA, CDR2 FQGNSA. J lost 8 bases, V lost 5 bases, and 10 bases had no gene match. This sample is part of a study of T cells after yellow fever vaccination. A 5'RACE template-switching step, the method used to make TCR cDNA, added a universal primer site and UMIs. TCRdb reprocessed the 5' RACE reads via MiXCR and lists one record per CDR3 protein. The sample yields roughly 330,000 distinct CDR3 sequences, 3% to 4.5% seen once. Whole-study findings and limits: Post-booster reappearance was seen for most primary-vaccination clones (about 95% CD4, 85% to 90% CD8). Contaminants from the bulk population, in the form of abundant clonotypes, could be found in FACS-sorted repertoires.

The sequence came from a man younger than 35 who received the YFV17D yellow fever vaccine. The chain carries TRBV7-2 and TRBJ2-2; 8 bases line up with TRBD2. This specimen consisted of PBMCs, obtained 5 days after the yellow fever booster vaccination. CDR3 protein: CASSPPGGPSGELFF. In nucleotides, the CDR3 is TGTGCCAGCAGCCCACCGGGGGGGCCATCTGGGGAGCTGTTTTTT.